This entry lists 5 T cell receptor beta chains sequenced from one sample in a study of CD8 T cells in ankylosing spondylitis. Notes on the study in general: Ankylosing spondylitis blood seemed to carry a telltale TCR beta motif made of roughly eight highly homologous variants.

The antigens for these receptors are not known. TCRdb recomputed calls from the 5' RACE reads with MiXCR, one row per CDR3 protein. The repertoire holds 500,000 or so distinct CDR3 sequences, about 5% seen once, with 3% to 4% in the top ten. The sequenced material came from blood, either unsorted or a sorted T cell fraction (not recorded which). The receptors stem from a male donor with ankylosing spondylitis.

In regard to this clonotype: The CDR3 end shows no conserved phenylalanine or tryptophan, and so a read error is likely. The chain combines TRBV20-1 with TRBJ1-2; D gene ambiguous. CDR3 length: 16 residues. CDR1 and CDR2 (germline): DFQATT, SNEGSKA (reference sequence). The CDR3 reads CCARDLRRARSGGYTL. Here the CDR3 DNA reads TGCTGTGCTAGAGATCTCAGGAGGGCACGTTCTGGTGGCTACACCCTC.

This clonotype was counted between two and nine times. The CDR3 DNA reads as TGTGCCATCAGTGAGGGGACAGGGTATTTGCGGGATACGCAGTATTTT. Translating gives CAISEGTGYLRDTQYF. This chain connects TRBV10-3 to TRBJ2-3; 9 nucleotides agree with TRBD1. The CDR3 length is 16 residues. The V and J ends lost 2 bases and 6 bases, in that order; junction bases with no gene match: 9. The germline gives CDR1 ENHRY, CDR2 SYGVKD.

This clonotype appeared many times. The J gene is TRBJ2-3, the V gene TRBV18; 9 bases are a match to TRBD1. Germline V lookup: CDR1 KGHSH, CDR2 LQKENI. Germline trimming cut 3 bases from V and 2 bases from J; bases unmatched to any gene: 9. This CDR3 region has 17 residues. The chain's CDR3 is CASSPTITGGPTDTQYF. DNA for the CDR3: TGTGCCAGCTCACCGACGATAACAGGGGGCCCCACAGATACGCAGTATTTT.

This clonotype has at least ten counts. The rearrangement links TRBV29-1 to TRBJ1-4; D is ambiguous. This CDR3 region has 13 residues. Trimming left V 7 bases short and J 8 bases short, with 17 bases between. Germline values: CDR1 SQVTM, CDR2 ANQGSEA. This chain's CDR3 is CSATTAVGEKLFF. The CDR3 region has the DNA TGCAGCGCCACGACCGCGGTGGGAGAAAAACTGTTTTTT.

This chain joins TRBV7-9 and TRBJ2-1; TRBD2 is a possible D gene (5 bases). The V gene's germline CDR1 is SEHNR and CDR2 FQNEAQ (reference sequence). This CDR3 has 15 amino acids. V lost 6 bases to trimming and J lost 2 bases, with 14 bases between them. CDR3 nucleotides: TGTGCCAGCAGTCCTTGGGAGCCCCCCTACAATGAGCAGTTCTTC. Translated: CASSPWEPPYNEQFF.